What follows describes a single T cell receptor (beta chain). This entry comes from a study of cytomegalovirus exposure and HLA in healthy donors. Researchers ran the PCR with 60 Vbeta and 13 Jbeta primers. Profiling relied on immunoSEQ multiplex PCR, and the TCRdb table lists in-frame clones only, not all of them. The repertoire includes about 210,000 clones, around 84% of them detected once, and more than 3% sits in the top ten. Per germline, CDR1 MNHEY and CDR2 SMNVEV (reference sequence). V lost 3 bases and J lost 1; bases outside the gene matches: 7. The CDR3 consists of 16 residues. The TCR sequence derives from a man aged 40-49 years in good health and CMV-seropositive. The sample taken for sequencing was PBMCs. V and J are TRBV27 and TRBJ2-7; 9 nucleotides line up with TRBD1. The CDR3 loop is CASSLLGQGTSYEQYF. The CDR3 bases are TGTGCCAGCAGTTTGCTGGGACAGGGAACATCCTACGAGCAGTACTTC.